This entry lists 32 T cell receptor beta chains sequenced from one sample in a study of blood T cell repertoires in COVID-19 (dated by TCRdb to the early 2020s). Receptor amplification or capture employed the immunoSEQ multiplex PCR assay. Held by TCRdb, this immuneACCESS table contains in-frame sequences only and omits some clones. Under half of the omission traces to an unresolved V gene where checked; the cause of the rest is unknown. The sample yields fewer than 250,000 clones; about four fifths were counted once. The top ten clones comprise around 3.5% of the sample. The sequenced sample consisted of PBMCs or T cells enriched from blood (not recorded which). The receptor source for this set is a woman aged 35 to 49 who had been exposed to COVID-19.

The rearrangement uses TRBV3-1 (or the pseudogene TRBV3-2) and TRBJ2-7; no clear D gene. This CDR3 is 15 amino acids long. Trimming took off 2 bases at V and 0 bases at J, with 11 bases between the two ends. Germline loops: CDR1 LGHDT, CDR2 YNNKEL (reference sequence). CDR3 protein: CASSQSPVPSYEQYF. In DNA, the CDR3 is TGTGCCAGCAGCCAATCTCCGGTACCCTCCTACGAGCAGTACTTC.

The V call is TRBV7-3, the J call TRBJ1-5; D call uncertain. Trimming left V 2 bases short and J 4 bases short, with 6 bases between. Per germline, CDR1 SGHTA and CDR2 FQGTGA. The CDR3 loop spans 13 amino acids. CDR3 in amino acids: CASSLDMNQPQHF. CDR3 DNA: TGTGCCAGCAGCTTAGACATGAATCAGCCCCAGCATTTT.

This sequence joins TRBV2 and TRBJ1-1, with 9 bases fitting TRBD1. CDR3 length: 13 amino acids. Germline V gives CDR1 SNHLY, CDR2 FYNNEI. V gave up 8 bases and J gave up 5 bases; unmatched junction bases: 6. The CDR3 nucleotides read TGTGCCAGCGGACAGGGGCAGGTGACTGAAGCTTTCTTT. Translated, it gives CASGQGQVTEAFF.

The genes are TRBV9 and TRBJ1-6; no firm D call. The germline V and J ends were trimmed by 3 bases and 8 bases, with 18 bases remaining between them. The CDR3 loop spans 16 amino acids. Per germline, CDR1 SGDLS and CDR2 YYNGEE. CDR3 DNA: TGTGCCAGCAGCGCATCCCCCTCAGGTGATCATTCACCCCTCCACTTT. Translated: CASSASPSGDHSPLHF. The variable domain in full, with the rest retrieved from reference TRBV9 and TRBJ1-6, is DSGVTQTPKHLITATGQRVTLRCSPRSGDLSVYWYQQSLDQGLQFLIQYYNGEERAKGNILERFSAQQFPDLHSELNLSSLELGDSALYFCASSASPSGDHSPLHFGNGTRLTVT.

In DNA, the CDR3 is TGTGCCAGCAGTTTTTCAGCCAGTGGGGAGGAAAAACTGTTTTTT. Encoded protein: CASSFSASGEEKLFF. V usage is TRBV6-5 and J usage is TRBJ1-4, with D unresolved. CDR3 length equals 15 residues. V was cut by 4 bases and J by 8 bases, with 17 bases left in between. Germline V gives CDR1 MNHEY, CDR2 SVGAGI.

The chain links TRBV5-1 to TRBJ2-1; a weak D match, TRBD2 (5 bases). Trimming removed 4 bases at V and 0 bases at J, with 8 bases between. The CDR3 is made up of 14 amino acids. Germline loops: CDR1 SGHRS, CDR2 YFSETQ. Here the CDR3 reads CASSPGSSYNEQFF. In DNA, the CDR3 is TGCGCCAGCAGCCCGGGGAGCTCCTACAATGAGCAGTTCTTC.

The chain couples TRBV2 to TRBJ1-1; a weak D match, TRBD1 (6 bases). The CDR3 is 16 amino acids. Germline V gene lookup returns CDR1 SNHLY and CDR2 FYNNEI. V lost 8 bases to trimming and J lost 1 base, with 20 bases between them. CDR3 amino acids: CASHSGGITTNTEAFF. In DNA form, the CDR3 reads TGTGCCAGCCATTCTGGGGGCATTACTACGAACACTGAAGCTTTCTTT.

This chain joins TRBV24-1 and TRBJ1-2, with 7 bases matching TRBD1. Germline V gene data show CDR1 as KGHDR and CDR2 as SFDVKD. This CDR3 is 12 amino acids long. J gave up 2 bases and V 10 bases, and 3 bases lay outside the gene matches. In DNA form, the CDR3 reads TGTGCCACTGGGGACAGCAACTATGGCTACACCTTC. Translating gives CATGDSNYGYTF.

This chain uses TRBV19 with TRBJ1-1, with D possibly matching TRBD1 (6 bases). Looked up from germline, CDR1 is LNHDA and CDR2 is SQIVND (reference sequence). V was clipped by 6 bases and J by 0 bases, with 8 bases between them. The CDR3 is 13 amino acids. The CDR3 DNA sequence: TGTGCCAGTAGGAGACAGGTGAACACTGAAGCTTTCTTT. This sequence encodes CASRRQVNTEAFF.

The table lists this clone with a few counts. The CDR3 DNA reads TGTGCCAGCAGTTACTTGCGGGACAGGAATCAGCCCCAGCATTTT. Its protein is CASSYLRDRNQPQHF. The chain is built from TRBV6-5 and TRBJ1-5; 8 nucleotides align to TRBD1. The V gene's germline CDR1 is MNHEY and CDR2 SVGAGI. Germline trimming cut 1 base from V and 4 bases from J; bases unmatched to any gene: 3. CDR3 length: 15 residues.

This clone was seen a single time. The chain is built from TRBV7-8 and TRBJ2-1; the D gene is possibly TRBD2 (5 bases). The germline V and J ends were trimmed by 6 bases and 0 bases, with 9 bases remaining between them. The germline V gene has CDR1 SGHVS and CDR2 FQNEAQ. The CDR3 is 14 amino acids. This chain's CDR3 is CASSQRFSYNEQFF. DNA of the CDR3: TGTGCCAGCAGTCAGCGGTTCTCCTACAATGAGCAGTTCTTC.

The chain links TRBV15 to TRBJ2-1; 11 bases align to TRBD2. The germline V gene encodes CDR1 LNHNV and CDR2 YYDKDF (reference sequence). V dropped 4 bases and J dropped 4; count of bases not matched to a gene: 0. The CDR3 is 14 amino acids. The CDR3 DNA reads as TGTGCCACCAGCATAGCGGGGGGGTACAATGAGCAGTTCTTC. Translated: CATSIAGGYNEQFF.

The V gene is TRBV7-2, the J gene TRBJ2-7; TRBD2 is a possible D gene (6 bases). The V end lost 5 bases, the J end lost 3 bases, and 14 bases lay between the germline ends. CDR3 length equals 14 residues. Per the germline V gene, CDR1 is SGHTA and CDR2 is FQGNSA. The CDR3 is CASSAPGSYYEQYF. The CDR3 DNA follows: TGTGCCAGCAGCGCCCCCGGGAGCTACTACGAGCAGTACTTC.

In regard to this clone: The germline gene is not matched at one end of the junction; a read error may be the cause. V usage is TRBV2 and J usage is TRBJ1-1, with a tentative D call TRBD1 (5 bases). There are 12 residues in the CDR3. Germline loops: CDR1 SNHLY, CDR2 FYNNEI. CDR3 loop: CASRAAGTHFRF. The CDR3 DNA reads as TGTGCCAGCAGGGCCGCGGGGACTCATTTTCGTTTT.

This chain's CDR3 is CASNGGGYTF. The CDR3 DNA reads as TGTGCCAGCAACGGGGGTGGCTACACCTTC. The chain joins TRBV28 to TRBJ1-2, with TRBD1 as a possible D gene (5 bases). In germline, CDR1 is MDHEN, CDR2 SYDVKM. Trimming pared 7 bases from V and 7 bases from J, leaving 7 bases between. The CDR3 covers 10 residues.

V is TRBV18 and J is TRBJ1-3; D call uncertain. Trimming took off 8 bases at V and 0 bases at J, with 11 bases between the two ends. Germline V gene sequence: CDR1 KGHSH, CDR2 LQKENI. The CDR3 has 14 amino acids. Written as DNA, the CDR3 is TGTGCCAGCCTCGAGGCCGGCTCTGGAAACACCATATATTTT. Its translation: CASLEAGSGNTIYF.

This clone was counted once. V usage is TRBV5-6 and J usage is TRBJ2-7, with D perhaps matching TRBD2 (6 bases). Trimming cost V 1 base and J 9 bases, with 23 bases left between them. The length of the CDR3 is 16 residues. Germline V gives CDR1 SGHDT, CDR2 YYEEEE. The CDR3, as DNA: TGTGCCAGCAGCTTGTTTCCGGGGACTCCTTTGGAAGTGCAGTACTTC. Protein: CASSLFPGTPLEVQYF.

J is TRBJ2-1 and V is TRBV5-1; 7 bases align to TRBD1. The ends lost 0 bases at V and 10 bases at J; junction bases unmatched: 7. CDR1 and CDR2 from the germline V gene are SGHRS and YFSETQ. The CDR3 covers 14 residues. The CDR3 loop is CASSLEPRGQEQFF. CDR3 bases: TGCGCCAGCAGCTTGGAACCAAGGGGACAGGAGCAGTTCTTC.

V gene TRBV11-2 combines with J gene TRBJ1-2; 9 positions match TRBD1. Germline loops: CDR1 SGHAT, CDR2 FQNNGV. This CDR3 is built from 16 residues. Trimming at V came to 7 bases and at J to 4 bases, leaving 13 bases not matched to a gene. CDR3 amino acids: CASTHSGTGSPYGYTF. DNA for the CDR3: TGTGCCAGCACCCATAGCGGGACAGGGAGCCCCTATGGCTACACCTTC.

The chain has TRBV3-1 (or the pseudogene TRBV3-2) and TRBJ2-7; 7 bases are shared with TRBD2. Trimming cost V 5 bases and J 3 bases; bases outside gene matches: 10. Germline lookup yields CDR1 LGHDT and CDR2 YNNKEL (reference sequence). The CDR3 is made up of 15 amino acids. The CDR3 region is CASSSGAGDIYEQYF. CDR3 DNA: TGTGCCAGCAGCTCCGGGGCGGGGGATATCTACGAGCAGTACTTC.

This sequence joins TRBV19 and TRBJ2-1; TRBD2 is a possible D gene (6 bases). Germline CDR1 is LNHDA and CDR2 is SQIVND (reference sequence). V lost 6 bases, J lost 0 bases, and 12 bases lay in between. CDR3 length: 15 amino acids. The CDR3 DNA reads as TGTGCCAGTAGCAGTCGCGGGGCCTCCTACAATGAGCAGTTCTTC. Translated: CASSSRGASYNEQFF.

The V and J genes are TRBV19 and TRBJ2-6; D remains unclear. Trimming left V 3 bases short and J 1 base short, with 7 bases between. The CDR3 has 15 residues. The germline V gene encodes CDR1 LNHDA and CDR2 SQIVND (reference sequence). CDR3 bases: TGTGCCAGTAGTATCCGAGTTTCTGGGGCCAACGTCCTGACTTTC. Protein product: CASSIRVSGANVLTF.

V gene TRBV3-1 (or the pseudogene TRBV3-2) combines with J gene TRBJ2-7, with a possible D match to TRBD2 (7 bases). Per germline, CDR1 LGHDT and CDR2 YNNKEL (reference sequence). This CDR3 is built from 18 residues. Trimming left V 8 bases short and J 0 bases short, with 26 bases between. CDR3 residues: CASSRRGGGLASSYEQYF. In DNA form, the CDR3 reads TGTGCCAGCTCCCGCCGTGGCGGGGGCCTCGCTAGCTCCTACGAGCAGTACTTC.

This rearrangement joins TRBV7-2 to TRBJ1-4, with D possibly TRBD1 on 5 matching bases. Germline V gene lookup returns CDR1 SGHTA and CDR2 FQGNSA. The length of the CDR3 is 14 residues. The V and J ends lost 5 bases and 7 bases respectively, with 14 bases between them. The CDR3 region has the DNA TGTGCCAGCAGCCCGACAGTGGTTGGTGAAAAACTGTTTTTT. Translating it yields CASSPTVVGEKLFF.

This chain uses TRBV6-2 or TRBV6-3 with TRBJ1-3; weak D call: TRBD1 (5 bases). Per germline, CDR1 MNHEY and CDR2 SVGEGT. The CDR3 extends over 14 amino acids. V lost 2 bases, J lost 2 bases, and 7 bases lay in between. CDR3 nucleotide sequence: TGTGCCAGCAGTTACAGGGGCGCTGGAAACACCATATATTTT. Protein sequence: CASSYRGAGNTIYF.

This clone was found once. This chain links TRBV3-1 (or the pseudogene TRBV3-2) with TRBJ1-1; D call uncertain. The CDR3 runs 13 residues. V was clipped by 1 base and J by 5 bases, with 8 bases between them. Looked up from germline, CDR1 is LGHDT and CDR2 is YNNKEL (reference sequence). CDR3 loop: CASSQARVTEAFF. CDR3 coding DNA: TGTGCCAGCAGCCAAGCGCGGGTGACTGAAGCTTTCTTT.

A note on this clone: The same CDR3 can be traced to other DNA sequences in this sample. The CDR3 here is CSARAYNEQFF. In DNA form, the CDR3 reads TGCAGTGCTAGAGCGTACAATGAGCAGTTCTTC. V and J are TRBV20-1 and TRBJ2-1, with no clear D. The CDR3 has 11 residues. Germline-derived CDR1 and CDR2 are DFQATT and SNEGSKA (reference sequence). V shed 1 base and J shed 4 bases, with 2 bases lying between them.

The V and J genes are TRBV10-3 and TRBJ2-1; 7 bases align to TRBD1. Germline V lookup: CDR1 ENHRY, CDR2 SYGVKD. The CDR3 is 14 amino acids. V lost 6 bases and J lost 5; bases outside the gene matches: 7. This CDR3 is CAIRKMGQNNEQFF. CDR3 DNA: TGTGCCATCAGAAAAATGGGACAGAACAATGAGCAGTTCTTC.

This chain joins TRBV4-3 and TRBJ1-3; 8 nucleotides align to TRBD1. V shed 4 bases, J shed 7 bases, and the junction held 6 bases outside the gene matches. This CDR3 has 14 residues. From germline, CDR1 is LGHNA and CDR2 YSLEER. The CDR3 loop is CASSPRQGRNTIYF. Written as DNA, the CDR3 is TGCGCCAGCAGCCCCCGACAGGGGAGGAACACCATATATTTT.

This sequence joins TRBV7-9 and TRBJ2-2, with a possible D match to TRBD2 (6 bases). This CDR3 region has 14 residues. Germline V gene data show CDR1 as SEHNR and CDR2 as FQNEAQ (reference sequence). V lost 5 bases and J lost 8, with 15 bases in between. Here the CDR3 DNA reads TGTGCCAGCAGCCCCATGCGGGGATTAGGGGAGCTGTTTTTT. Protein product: CASSPMRGLGELFF.

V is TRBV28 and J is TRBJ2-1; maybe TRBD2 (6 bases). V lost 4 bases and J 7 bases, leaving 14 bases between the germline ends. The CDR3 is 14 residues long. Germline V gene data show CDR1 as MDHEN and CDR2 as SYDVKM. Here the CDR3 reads CASSSNLAGNEQFF. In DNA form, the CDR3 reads TGTGCCAGCAGTTCAAACCTCGCGGGGAATGAGCAGTTCTTC.

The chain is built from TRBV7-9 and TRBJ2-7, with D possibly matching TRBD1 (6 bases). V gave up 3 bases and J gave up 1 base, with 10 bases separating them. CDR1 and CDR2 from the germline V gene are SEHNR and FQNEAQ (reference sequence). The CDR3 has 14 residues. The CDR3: CASSLGDRSYEQYF. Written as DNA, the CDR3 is TGTGCCAGCAGCTTGGGTGACAGGTCCTACGAGCAGTACTTC.